The 29 T cell receptor beta chains in this list originate from one sample, sequenced in a study of blood T cell repertoires in COVID-19. Produced via immunoSEQ multiplex PCR; TCRdb's table is partial and in-frame only. Of some 110,000 clones listed, 82% were seen once; the top ten hold approximately 4.5%. Sequenced: peripheral blood. The receptors here all came from a woman between 65 and 79 years old with acute or convalescent COVID-19.

V gene TRBV19 combines with J gene TRBJ1-2, with TRBD1 as a possible D gene (5 bases). V lost 6 bases and J lost 0, with 14 bases in between. Germline CDR1 and CDR2: LNHDA and SQIVND (reference sequence). The CDR3 has 15 residues. The CDR3 region is CASRRETAPNYGYTF. Here the CDR3 DNA reads TGTGCCAGTAGACGAGAGACAGCCCCTAACTATGGCTACACCTTC.

The chain uses TRBV6-2 or TRBV6-3 and TRBJ2-1; TRBD2 agrees at 7 bases. J was trimmed by 3 bases and V by 5 bases; bases with no gene match: 7. This CDR3 comprises 15 residues. Looked up from germline, CDR1 is MNHEY and CDR2 is SVGEGT. CDR3 nucleotides: TGTGCCAGCAGTCCGCGTGCGGGGGACTACAATGAGCAGTTCTTC. It encodes CASSPRAGDYNEQFF.

J is TRBJ1-3 and V is TRBV6-6, with a weak D call TRBD1 (5 bases). Trimming stripped 7 bases from V and 4 bases from J, with 11 bases between. CDR1 MNHNY and CDR2 SVGAGI come from the germline V gene (reference sequence). The CDR3 is 13 residues long. The CDR3 reads CASIQGPGNTIYF. CDR3 sequence (DNA): TGTGCCAGCATCCAGGGCCCGGGAAACACCATATATTTT.

The table lists this clone with a few counts. The chain has TRBV9 and TRBJ2-1; D is undetermined. Germline CDR1 and CDR2: SGDLS and YYNGEE. This CDR3 is built from 15 residues. The germline V and J ends were trimmed by 3 bases and 8 bases, with 18 bases remaining between them. CDR3 region: CASSETPNLYDEQFF. The CDR3, as DNA: TGTGCCAGCAGCGAGACTCCCAACCTTTACGATGAGCAGTTCTTC.

The chain combines TRBV6-2 or TRBV6-3 with TRBJ1-1; 8 bases match TRBD1. The CDR3 is 14 residues long. V was clipped by 6 bases and J by 1 base; unmatched bases: 4. The germline CDR1 and CDR2 sequences are MNHEY and SVGEGT. The CDR3: CASSTTGGNTEAFF. The CDR3 nucleotides read TGTGCCAGCAGCACCACAGGGGGGAACACTGAAGCTTTCTTT.

The chain carries TRBV27 and TRBJ1-6, with 10 bases identical to TRBD1. Looked up from germline, CDR1 is MNHEY and CDR2 is SMNVEV (reference sequence). The V segment lost 6 bases and the J segment 9 bases; nucleotides outside the gene matches: 5. The CDR3 has 14 residues. Written as DNA, the CDR3 is TGTGCCAGCAGCGTGACAGGGGGCATTTCACCCCTCCACTTT. It encodes CASSVTGGISPLHF.

The rearrangement joins TRBV7-2 to TRBJ2-5; maybe TRBD1 (7 bases). CDR3 length: 15 amino acids. Germline CDR1 and CDR2: SGHTA and FQGNSA. V was pared by 2 bases and J by 4 bases, with 14 bases between. The CDR3 DNA reads TGTGCCAGCAGCTTATCGGAGGGGGCAGGAGAGACCCAGTACTTC. Protein sequence: CASSLSEGAGETQYF. Filled out from reference TRBV7-2 and TRBJ2-5, the complete variable domain reads GAGVSQSPSNKVTEKGKDVELRCDPISGHTALYWYRQSLGQGLEFLIYFQGNSAPDKSGLPSDRFSAERTGGSVSTLTIQRTQQEDSAVYLCASSLSEGAGETQYFGPGTRLLVL.

The chain is built from TRBV7-2 and TRBJ2-3; possible D gene TRBD1, 5 bases. Per the germline V gene, CDR1 is SGHTA and CDR2 is FQGNSA. V was clipped by 2 bases and J by 2 bases, with 11 bases between them. This CDR3 comprises 15 residues. CDR3 sequence: CASSLWGIPTDTQYF. The CDR3 region has the DNA TGTGCCAGCAGCTTATGGGGCATCCCCACAGATACGCAGTATTTT.

The chain carries TRBV7-2 and TRBJ1-1; unclear D gene. With 1 base removed from V and 4 bases from J, the gap between germline ends came to 13 bases. In germline, CDR1 is SGHTA, CDR2 FQGNSA. The CDR3 runs 15 residues. CDR3 sequence (DNA): TGTGCCAGCAGCTTAGACCCGGGGAGGGCCACTGAAGCTTTCTTT. Translated: CASSLDPGRATEAFF.

This sequence joins TRBV7-2 and TRBJ1-1, with D perhaps TRBD1 (5 bases). Germline values: CDR1 SGHTA, CDR2 FQGNSA. Trimming took 6 bases from V and 0 from J, leaving 11 bases between them. The CDR3 spans 14 residues. CDR3 residues: CASRGGAMNTEAFF. In DNA, the CDR3 is TGTGCCAGCAGGGGGGGTGCAATGAACACTGAAGCTTTCTTT.

V gene TRBV7-9 combines with J gene TRBJ2-5; 13 bases are shared with TRBD2. Germline V gene sequence: CDR1 SEHNR, CDR2 FQNEAQ (reference sequence). V shed 5 bases and J 5 bases; nucleotides not matched to a gene: 5. The CDR3 consists of 15 residues. This CDR3 is CASSPGLAGVETQYF. In nucleotides, the CDR3 is TGTGCCAGCAGCCCCGGACTAGCGGGGGTTGAGACCCAGTACTTC.

The chain couples TRBV3-1 (or the pseudogene TRBV3-2) to TRBJ2-5, with a possible D match to TRBD2 (6 bases). The CDR3 spans 13 residues. Per germline, CDR1 LGHDT and CDR2 YNNKEL (reference sequence). The V end was cut by 10 bases, the J end by 2 bases, with 14 bases between. CDR3 coding DNA: TGTGCCACTTGCCGGGACTCTCAAGAGACCCAGTACTTC. Its translation is CATCRDSQETQYF.

The chain links TRBV29-1 to TRBJ1-2, with 9 nucleotides matching TRBD1. CDR1 is SQVTM, CDR2 ANQGSEA, per germline. CDR3 size: 12 residues. The V gene end was trimmed by 7 bases and the J gene end by 8 bases; junction bases not matched to a gene: 8. For the CDR3, the DNA is TGCAGCGCCGGACAGGGGAGTAGGGGCTACACCTTC. It specifies CSAGQGSRGYTF.

The chain is built from TRBV5-1 and TRBJ1-2; tentative D call: TRBD1 (5 bases). CDR3 length equals 13 residues. Looked up from germline, CDR1 is SGHRS and CDR2 is YFSETQ. Trimming cost V 4 bases and J 3 bases, with 10 bases left between them. CDR3 region: CASSGGGDYGYTF. Written as DNA, the CDR3 is TGCGCCAGCAGCGGTGGAGGGGACTATGGCTACACCTTC.

This chain links TRBV13 with TRBJ1-2; weak D call: TRBD1 (6 bases). The CDR3 is made up of 14 amino acids. Trimming cost V 4 bases and J 4 bases, with 13 bases left between them. Germline V lookup: CDR1 PRHDT, CDR2 FYEKMQ (reference sequence). CDR3 in amino acids: CASSSRGRSYGYTF. CDR3 bases: TGTGCCAGCAGCTCCAGGGGAAGGAGCTATGGCTACACCTTC. Complete variable domain (other parts from reference TRBV13 and TRBJ1-2): AAGVIQSPRHLIKEKRETATLKCYPIPRHDTVYWYQQGPGQDPQFLISFYEKMQSDKGSIPDRFSAQQFSDYHSELNMSSLELGDSALYFCASSSRGRSYGYTFGSGTRLTVV.

The chain uses TRBV6-5 and TRBJ2-2, with 9 bases aligning to TRBD2. The CDR3 has 15 amino acids. Unmatched junction bases numbered 5, after V lost 5 bases and J lost 4 bases. The V gene's germline CDR1 is MNHEY and CDR2 SVGAGI. CDR3: CASSMSGGITGELFF. In DNA form, the CDR3 reads TGTGCCAGCAGTATGAGCGGGGGGATCACCGGGGAGCTGTTTTTT.

The genes are TRBV21-1 and TRBJ2-3; the table's D call, TRBD2, has no DNA check behind it. TRBV21-1 is classified as a pseudogene. The CDR3 spans 16 residues. CDR3 sequence: CASNSGGASSTDTQYF. CDR3 DNA: TGTGCCAGCAATAGCGGGGGGGCCTCAAGCACAGATACGCAGTATTTT.

A single count supports this clone. This chain uses TRBV27 with TRBJ2-5, with TRBD1 matching over 8 bases. The V and J ends lost 8 bases and 4 bases, in that order; junction bases with no gene match: 6. CDR3 length: 13 residues. The germline gives CDR1 MNHEY, CDR2 SMNVEV (reference sequence). CDR3 bases: TGTGCCAGCGGACGGACAGGGAGAGAGACCCAGTACTTC. This gives the protein CASGRTGRETQYF.

This clone has only one observation. This rearrangement joins TRBV27 to TRBJ1-1; weak D call: TRBD1 (5 bases). V lost 3 bases and J 6 bases, leaving 14 bases between the germline ends. The CDR3 consists of 14 residues. Per the germline V gene, CDR1 is MNHEY and CDR2 is SMNVEV (reference sequence). The CDR3 spells CASSFLRGNAEAFF. CDR3 bases: TGTGCCAGCAGTTTCCTTAGGGGTAACGCTGAAGCTTTCTTT.

This clone was picked up one time. V is TRBV7-2 and J is TRBJ1-2, with a possible D match to TRBD1 (6 bases). The CDR3 sequence is 13 residues long. Germline CDR1 is SGHTA and CDR2 is FQGNSA. V lost 3 bases and J 6 bases, leaving 11 bases between the germline ends. The CDR3 reads CASSFANRDGYTF. CDR3 sequence (DNA): TGTGCCAGCAGCTTTGCAAACAGGGATGGCTACACCTTC.

CDR3 residues: CATSRYTGNSGANVLTF. CDR3 coding DNA: TGTGCCACCAGCAGATACACAGGGAACTCTGGGGCCAACGTCCTGACTTTC. The genes are TRBV15 and TRBJ2-6; tentatively, D is TRBD1 (6 bases). Germline V gene sequence: CDR1 LNHNV, CDR2 YYDKDF (reference sequence). V dropped 2 bases and J dropped 0 bases, with 11 bases sitting between them. This CDR3 is built from 17 residues.

V and J are TRBV12-3 or TRBV12-4 and TRBJ1-1; 7 positions match TRBD1. V shed 6 bases, J shed 5 bases, and the junction held 6 bases outside the gene matches. CDR3 length equals 13 residues. The CDR3 nucleotides read TGTGCCAGCAGCCGACAGGGTCGAACTGAAGCTTTCTTT. It yields the protein CASSRQGRTEAFF.

This clone was detected once. The DNA for the CDR3 is TGTGCCAGCAGTGATACCGACAGGTCTGGCTACACCTTC. Translated, it gives CASSDTDRSGYTF. The chain links TRBV12-3 or TRBV12-4 to TRBJ1-2; a weak D match, TRBD1 (6 bases). V was trimmed by 5 bases and J by 7 bases, leaving 14 bases between them. The length of the CDR3 is 13 residues.

The chain couples TRBV7-9 to TRBJ1-2, with no clear D. Trimming removed 5 bases at V and 4 bases at J, with 11 bases between. CDR3 size: 13 residues. Germline CDR1 and CDR2: SEHNR and FQNEAQ (reference sequence). The CDR3 coding sequence is TGTGCCAGCAGCCCTGGCGGGAGCTATGGCTACACCTTC. This translates into CASSPGGSYGYTF.

The V call is TRBV7-2, the J call TRBJ1-1; a weak D match, TRBD1 (6 bases). This CDR3 has 13 residues. Trimming took 5 bases from V and 1 from J, leaving 8 bases between them. Germline assignment: CDR1 SGHTA and CDR2 FQGNSA. Here the CDR3 DNA reads TGTGCCAGCAGCGCGGACAGGAACACTGAAGCTTTCTTT. Amino acid sequence: CASSADRNTEAFF. Looking up the rest from reference TRBV7-2 and TRBJ1-1 gives the full variable domain: GAGVSQSPSNKVTEKGKDVELRCDPISGHTALYWYRQSLGQGLEFLIYFQGNSAPDKSGLPSDRFSAERTGGSVSTLTIQRTQQEDSAVYLCASSADRNTEAFFGQGTRLTVV.

In the case of this clone: This CDR3 is also generated by other DNA sequences in the sample. The CDR3 region is CASSYSRGGTEAFF. Here the CDR3 DNA reads TGTGCCAGCAGTTACTCGAGGGGGGGGACTGAAGCTTTCTTT. The gene calls are TRBV6-5 and TRBJ1-1; perhaps TRBD1 as D (6 bases). The CDR3 extends over 14 amino acids. V lost 0 bases, J lost 5 bases, and 10 bases lay in between. Germline CDR1 and CDR2: MNHEY and SVGAGI.

The V and J genes are TRBV7-2 and TRBJ2-3; TRBD2 agrees at 8 bases. The germline V gene encodes CDR1 SGHTA and CDR2 FQGNSA. The CDR3 totals 16 residues. V was pared by 4 bases and J by 1 base, with 7 bases of the junction left unmatched. The CDR3 DNA reads TGTGCCAGCAGCTCGGTAGCGGGGCCACGCACAGATACGCAGTATTTT. It encodes CASSSVAGPRTDTQYF. Using reference TRBV7-2 and TRBJ2-3 for the parts outside the CDR3, the full variable domain is GAGVSQSPSNKVTEKGKDVELRCDPISGHTALYWYRQSLGQGLEFLIYFQGNSAPDKSGLPSDRFSAERTGGSVSTLTIQRTQQEDSAVYLCASSSVAGPRTDTQYFGPGTRLTVL.

This sequence joins TRBV18 and TRBJ1-2; 8 bases are a match to TRBD1. The CDR3 has 15 residues. The V and J ends lost 1 base and 8 bases, in that order; junction bases with no gene match: 9. Germline loops: CDR1 KGHSH, CDR2 LQKENI. The CDR3 region is CASSPRQGPPEGYTF. DNA of the CDR3: TGTGCCAGCTCACCACGACAGGGGCCCCCTGAAGGCTACACCTTC.

The CDR3 here is CASSPSQGANQPQHF. The CDR3 coding sequence is TGTGCCAGCAGCCCGTCACAGGGGGCTAATCAGCCCCAGCATTTT. The V gene is TRBV3-1 (or the pseudogene TRBV3-2), the J gene TRBJ1-5; the match to TRBD1 covers 9 bases. CDR3 length equals 15 residues. V lost 4 bases, J lost 4 bases, and 5 bases stayed unmatched. Germline V gene data show CDR1 as LGHDT and CDR2 as YNNKEL (reference sequence).